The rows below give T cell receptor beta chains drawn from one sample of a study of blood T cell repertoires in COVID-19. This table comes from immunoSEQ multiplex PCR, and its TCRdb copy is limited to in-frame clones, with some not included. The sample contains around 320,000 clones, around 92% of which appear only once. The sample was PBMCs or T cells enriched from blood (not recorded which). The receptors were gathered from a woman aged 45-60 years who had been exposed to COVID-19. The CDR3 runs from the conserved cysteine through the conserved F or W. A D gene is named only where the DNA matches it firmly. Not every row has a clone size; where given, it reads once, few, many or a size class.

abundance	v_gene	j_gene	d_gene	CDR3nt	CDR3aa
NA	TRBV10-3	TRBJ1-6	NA	TGTGCCATCAGTGAGTACCGGGACACCAATTCACCCCTCCACTTT	CAISEYRDTNSPLHF
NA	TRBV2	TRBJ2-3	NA	TGTGCCATCGTAACAGGGTCCCTCAACACAGATACGCAGTATTTT	CAIVTGSLNTDTQYF
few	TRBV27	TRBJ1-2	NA	TGTGCCAGCAGTTTCAGCCGCGGGTCTTATGGCTACACCTTC	CASSFSRGSYGYTF
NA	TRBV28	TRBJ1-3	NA	TGTGCCAGCAGTCCCGGGGGACCGATCTCTGGAAACACCATATATTTT	CASSPGGPISGNTIYF
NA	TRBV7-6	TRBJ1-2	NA	TGTGCCAGCAGCCTGGACAGCTATGGCTACACCTTC	CASSLDSYGYTF
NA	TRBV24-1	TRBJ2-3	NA	TGTGCCACCAGCATACAGGGTTTTGTCGACGGCACAGATACGCAGTATTTT	CATSIQGFVDGTDTQYF
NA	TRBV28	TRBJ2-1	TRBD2	TGTGCCAGCAGTTTGGATCGGGGTAGCGGGGGTCGCTCCTACAATGAGCAGTTCTTC	CASSLDRGSGGRSYNEQFF
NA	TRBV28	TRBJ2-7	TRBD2	TGTGCCAGCAGCTCGCTTCTGGGACTAGCGGGGGGCGAGCAGTACTTC	CASSSLLGLAGGEQYF
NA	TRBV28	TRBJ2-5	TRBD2	TGTGCCAGCAGTTTCCGGGGGGGCCTACAAGAGACCCAGTACTTC	CASSFRGGLQETQYF
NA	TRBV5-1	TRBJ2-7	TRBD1	TGCGCCAGCAGCCCGACAGGGGACTACGAGCAGTACTTC	CASSPTGDYEQYF
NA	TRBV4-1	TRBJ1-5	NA	TGCGCCAGCAGCCAAGGGAATTCGGGGCAGCCCCAGCATTTT	CASSQGNSGQPQHF
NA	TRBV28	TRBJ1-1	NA	TGTGCCAGCAGAAGGAGACAGCCGAACACTGAAGCTTTCTTT	CASRRRQPNTEAFF
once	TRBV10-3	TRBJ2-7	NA	TGTGCCACGGAAGTTTCTAGCAGCCCCGGCGAGCAGTACTTC	CATEVSSSPGEQYF
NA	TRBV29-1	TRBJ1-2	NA	TGCAGCGTTGAGTCAGACAGACGCTATGGCTACACCTTC	CSVESDRRYGYTF
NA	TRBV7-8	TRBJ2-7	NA	TGTGCCAGCAGCGCCAACAGGGTTTCCTACGAGCAGTACTTC	CASSANRVSYEQYF
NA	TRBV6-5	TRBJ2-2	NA	TGTGCCAGCAGTCCCGGGATAAACACCGGGGAGCTGTTTTTT	CASSPGINTGELFF
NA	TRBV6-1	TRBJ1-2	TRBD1	TGTGCCAGCAGTGAAGCACCGACAGGGAGCTATGGCTACACCTTC	CASSEAPTGSYGYTF